What follows is one T cell receptor (beta chain) and its context. The antigen this receptor binds is unknown. Base-call qualities are not available, and no considerably larger clone is one nucleotide away. TCRbeta CDR3 regions were amplified from genomic DNA using the immunoSEQ Assay, a bias-controlled multiplex PCR. The authors' pipeline ran thus. Nucleated cell counts per sample were estimated from amplification of reference gene primers within the assay. To quantify the absolute abundance of each unique TCRbeta CDR3 rearrangement, sequence reads were collapsed and filtered. For each sample, productive Simpson clonality was calculated as the square root of Simpson's diversity index across productive rearrangements. TCRdb holds this immuneACCESS table with in-frame rearrangements only. Some clones are missing; in checked studies, unresolved V genes explain under half, and the rest has no known cause. That table is the source of V, J and clone size, and D and trimming were worked out from the DNA. In all, the sample holds around 180,000 clones, and around 85% of those were seen once. The ten top clones hold 18% of the sample.

The data belong to a study of blood T cell repertoires in COVID-19 (TCRdb year 2020). With regard to the full study: Samples from collaborators originated in the United States, Italy and Spain and spanned both the acute and convalescent phases of COVID-19. The material from the prospective study consisted of cDNA or gDNA derived from T cells, B-cell-depleted T cells, or PBMCs. Subjects who had been exposed to COVID-19, were actively infected with it, or had recovered from it provided the deeply sampled blood TCRbeta repertoires that made up the dataset. The repertoires were made available in a free public database intended to serve as a resource for research on the immune response to SARS-CoV-2. Samples were obtained from the ongoing ImmuneRACE study (first 160 participants) and from over 1,000 subjects provided by 6 global collaborators. Sample metadata almost always included a de-identified subject ID, COVID-19 status, age in years and sex. Where available, HLA class I and class II types were taken from metadata supplied by the sample provider and were not determined by assay-based typing. What the research found in general, with its limitations: The amount of clinical and demographic metadata varied by source and participant and was provided uncurated.

At one collaborating source in Seattle, patients were enrolled during active infection and were followed longitudinally through the course of disease. Each collaborating institution followed its own protocols to collect whole blood in K2EDTA tubes. For TCRbeta analysis, collaborators shipped samples as frozen whole blood, isolated PBMCs, or DNA extracted from either of those sample types. Trimming removed 4 bases from V and 13 bases from J, leaving 11 bases between the germline ends. The CDR3 holds 12 amino acids from the cysteine to the phenylalanine. The retained sequence is limited to the CDR3, 36 bases, with the frame set at the first base. Based on the germline V gene, the CDR1 and CDR2 sequences are LGHNA and YSLEER.

This receptor chain uses TRBV4-3 and TRBJ1-6, with TRBD1 as a weak D call on 5 bases. The material sequenced was peripheral blood. This TCR was sampled from a person between 65 and 79 years old with COVID-19, enrolled during active disease. The nucleotide sequence reads TGCGCCAGCAGCCTCCGGCAGGGTCCCCTCCACTTT. It translates to CASSLRQGPLHF.